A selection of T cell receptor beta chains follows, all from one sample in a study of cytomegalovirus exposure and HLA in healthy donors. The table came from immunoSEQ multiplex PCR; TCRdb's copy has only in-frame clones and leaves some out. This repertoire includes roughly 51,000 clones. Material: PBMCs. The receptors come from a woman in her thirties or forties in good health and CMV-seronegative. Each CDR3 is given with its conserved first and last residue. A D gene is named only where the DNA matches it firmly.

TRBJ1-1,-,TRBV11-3,CASSLVRDTTTTEAFF,TGTGCCAGCAGCTTAGTTCGGGACACTACCACCACTGAAGCTTTCTTT
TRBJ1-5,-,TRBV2,CASSGERRYAGQPQHF,TGTGCCAGCAGTGGTGAAAGGAGGTACGCGGGTCAGCCCCAGCATTTT
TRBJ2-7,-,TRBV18,CASSPRLLYEQYF,TGTGCCAGCTCACCACGGCTGCTCTACGAGCAGTACTTC
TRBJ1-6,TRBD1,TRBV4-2,CASSQARQGVNSPLHF,TGTGCCAGCAGCCAAGCTAGACAGGGGGTAAATTCACCCCTCCACTTT
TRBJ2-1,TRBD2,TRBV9,CASSRTSGGGLSYNEQFF,TGTGCCAGCAGCCGGACTAGCGGGGGGGGCCTCTCCTACAATGAGCAGTTCTTC
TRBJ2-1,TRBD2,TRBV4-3,CASSQDGSGEDNEQFF,TGCGCCAGCAGCCAAGATGGAAGCGGGGAGGACAATGAGCAGTTCTTC
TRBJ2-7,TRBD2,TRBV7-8,CASSFFSSGSYEQYF,TGTGCCAGCAGCTTCTTTTCTAGCGGATCCTACGAGCAGTACTTC
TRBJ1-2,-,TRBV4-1,CASSQAQKGAYGYTF,TGCGCCAGCAGCCAGGCCCAGAAAGGGGCTTACGGCTACACCTTC
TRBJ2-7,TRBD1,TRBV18,CASSPPGGTGGLYEQYF,TGTGCCAGCTCACCACCGGGAGGGACAGGGGGTCTTTACGAGCAGTACTTC
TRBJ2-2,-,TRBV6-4,CASSDTSTGELFF,TGTGCCAGCAGTGACACTAGCACCGGGGAGCTGTTTTTT
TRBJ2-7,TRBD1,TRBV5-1,CASSLAPGTGGPEQYF,TGCGCCAGCAGCTTGGCCCCCGGGACAGGGGGCCCTGAGCAGTACTTC
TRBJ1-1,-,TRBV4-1,CASRLTTGIVAEAFF,TGCGCCAGCAGGTTAACAACAGGGATCGTTGCTGAAGCTTTCTTT
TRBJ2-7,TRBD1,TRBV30,CAQGQGIHEQYF,TGTGCCCAAGGACAGGGAATTCACGAGCAGTACTTC
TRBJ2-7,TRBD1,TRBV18,CASSTSTGAQGEQYF,TGTGCCAGCTCGACTTCGACAGGGGCTCAAGGGGAGCAGTACTTC
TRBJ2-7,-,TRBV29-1,CSVGVWSKGGEQYF,TGCAGCGTTGGGGTGTGGTCCAAAGGGGGCGAGCAGTACTTC
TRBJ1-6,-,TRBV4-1,CASSQVIRTANNSPLHF,TGCGCCAGCAGCCAAGTGATAAGGACAGCCAATAATTCACCCCTCCACTTT
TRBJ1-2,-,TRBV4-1,CASSQETGAYGYTF,TGCGCCAGCAGCCAAGAAACAGGAGCCTATGGCTACACCTTC
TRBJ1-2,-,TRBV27,CASREGRGLYGYTF,TGTGCCAGCAGGGAAGGCAGAGGGTTGTATGGCTACACCTTC
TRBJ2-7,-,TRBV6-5,CASSYRGTLRDEQYF,TGTGCCAGCAGTTACAGGGGGACCCTCCGGGACGAGCAGTACTTC
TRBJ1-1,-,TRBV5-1,CASSEGNTEAFF,TGCGCCAGCTCAGAGGGTAACACTGAAGCTTTCTTT
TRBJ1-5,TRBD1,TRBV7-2,CASSLAQGQPQHF,TGTGCCAGCAGCTTAGCACAGGGGCAGCCCCAGCATTTT
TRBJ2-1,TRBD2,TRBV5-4,CASSFSSGGAGEQFF,TGTGCCAGCAGCTTCTCCAGCGGGGGGGCAGGGGAGCAGTTCTTC
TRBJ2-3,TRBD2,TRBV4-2,CASSHVRQGLALTDKQYF,TGTGCCAGCAGCCACGTCCGACAGGGACTAGCGCTCACAGATAAGCAGTATTTT
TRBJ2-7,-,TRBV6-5,CASSRMGGYEQYF,TGTGCCAGCAGTCGGATGGGGGGCTACGAGCAGTACTTC
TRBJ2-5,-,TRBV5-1,CASSLAGLQETQYF,TGCGCCAGCAGCTTGGCAGGACTACAAGAGACCCAGTACTTC
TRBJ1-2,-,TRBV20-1,CSAGLGYTF,TGCAGTGCGGGGCTTGGCTACACCTTC
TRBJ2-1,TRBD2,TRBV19,CASSSASGSRNEQFF,TGTGCCAGTAGCTCAGCTAGCGGGAGCAGGAATGAGCAGTTCTTC
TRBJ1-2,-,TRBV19,CASSRTGYGYTF,TGTGCCAGTAGTAGAACAGGCTATGGCTACACCTTC
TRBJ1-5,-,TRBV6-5,CASSLRGDNQPQHF,TGTGCCAGCAGCCTCAGGGGTGACAATCAGCCCCAGCATTTT
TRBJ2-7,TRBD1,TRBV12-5,CASGLVDRSSYEQYF,TGTGCTAGTGGTTTGGTGGACAGGAGCTCCTACGAGCAGTACTTC
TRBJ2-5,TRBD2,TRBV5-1,CASSLLLAGYQFQETQYF,TGCGCCAGCAGCCTACTACTAGCGGGATACCAATTTCAAGAGACCCAGTACTTC
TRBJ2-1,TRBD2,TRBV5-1,CASSLAVGTSGPNEQFF,TGCGCCAGCAGCTTGGCCGTAGGGACTAGCGGACCCAATGAGCAGTTCTTC
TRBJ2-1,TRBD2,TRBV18,CASSPRVAGSDNEQFF,TGTGCCAGCTCACCGAGGGTAGCGGGTTCCGACAATGAGCAGTTCTTC
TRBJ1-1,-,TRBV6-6,CASIWGAGGTEAFF,TGTGCCAGCATCTGGGGCGCAGGTGGCACTGAAGCTTTCTTT
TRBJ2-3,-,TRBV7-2,CASSQSRADTQYF,TGTGCCAGCAGTCAGAGCAGGGCAGATACGCAGTATTTT
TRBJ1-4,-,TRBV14,CASSQVREKLFF,TGTGCCAGCAGCCAAGTTCGGGAAAAACTGTTTTTT
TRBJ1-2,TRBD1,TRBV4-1,CASSKTGQLLYGYTF,TGCGCCAGCAGCAAAACGGGACAGCTCCTCTATGGCTACACCTTC